Described below is a single T cell receptor (beta chain) sequence and its context. Its matching antigen is unknown. These data are taken from a study of lymphopenia after photon versus proton radiotherapy. Notes on the study in general: After the lymphocyte nadir, photon-treated repertoires showed oligoclonal expansion, especially of CD8+ Temra cells.

The method was immunoSEQ multiplex PCR; TCRdb's version includes in-frame clones alone and lacks a portion of them. The sample includes around 30,000 clones, approximately 92% of them seen just once. Looked up from germline, CDR1 is MGHRA and CDR2 is YSYEKL. The junction had 19 bases not matched to a gene; V was cut back by 2 bases and J by 0 bases. The CDR3 covers 22 residues. The receptor was isolated from a woman aged 70 to 79 with pancreatic cancer. Some clones in this sample may be carry-over from other donors' samples. Here the sequenced sample was peripheral blood, taken from a patient treated with proton-based radiotherapy. The rearrangement links TRBV4-1 to TRBJ2-4, with TRBD1 matching 10 bases. CDR3 nucleotide sequence: TGCGCCAGCAGCCAACGAATAGGCCCGGGACAGGGGATACTACTAGCCAAAAACATTCAGTACTTC. Its protein product is CASSQRIGPGQGILLAKNIQYF.